This passage covers 8 T cell receptor beta chains from one sample sequenced in a study of identical twins listed by TCRdb under 2016. The library was built by means of 5' RACE. TCRdb records Illumina HiSeq 2000 as the sequencer. Using fastp trimming at Q25 and MiXCR clonotype assembly, TCRdb reanalyzed the public sequencing data and kept in-frame beta chains. Entries are consolidated by CDR3 protein sequence, retaining the most common genes and DNA. The sample contains 600,000 to 700,000 distinct CDR3 sequences, roughly 20% of them found a single time. Roughly 4.3% of the sample is taken by the ten largest. This same sample was also part of a study on T cells expressing NK-cell markers.

The sample was PBMCs. The origin of the receptors is a woman under 30 in good health.

This clonotype appeared a few times. Here the CDR3 DNA reads TGTGCCAGCAGTTTACCGGCGGGGTATGGCTACACCTTC. It specifies CASSLPAGYGYTF. The rearrangement uses TRBV12-3 or TRBV12-4 and TRBJ1-2; D not resolved. The CDR3 is 13 amino acids. V was shortened by 2 bases and J by 5 bases, with 9 bases between the two germline ends.

The V and J genes are TRBV7-2 and TRBJ2-5; D perhaps matches TRBD2 (6 bases). The V and J ends lost 1 base and 2 bases respectively, with 11 bases between them. CDR3 length equals 15 residues. Germline V gives CDR1 SGHTA, CDR2 FQGNSA. This chain's CDR3 is CASSLGPGLQETQYF. The DNA of the CDR3 is TGTGCCAGCAGCTTAGGGCCTGGACTACAAGAGACCCAGTACTTC.

At least ten counts were recorded for this clonotype. V and J are TRBV5-6 and TRBJ2-4; D perhaps matches TRBD1 (6 bases). There are 16 residues in the CDR3. V dropped 3 bases and J dropped 0 bases, with 13 bases sitting between them. Germline V lookup: CDR1 SGHDT, CDR2 YYEEEE. CDR3 in DNA: TGTGCCAGCAGCTCCTTCGGACAGTTAGCCAAAAACATTCAGTACTTC. Amino acids: CASSSFGQLAKNIQYF.

This clonotype was picked up a small number of times. The J gene is TRBJ1-2, the V gene TRBV6-1, with D maybe TRBD1 (5 bases). CDR3 length: 14 residues. V was pared by 4 bases and J by 3 bases, with 12 bases between. Per the germline V gene, CDR1 is MNHNS and CDR2 is SASEGT. The CDR3 DNA sequence: TGTGCCAGCAGTGTTAGTCGGGGACACTATGGCTACACCTTC. Its translation: CASSVSRGHYGYTF.

This clonotype appeared a few times. The chain has TRBV12-3 or TRBV12-4 and TRBJ1-3; D gene unclear. Trimming stripped 5 bases from V and 2 bases from J, with 10 bases between. The CDR3 is 14 amino acids. CDR3 nucleotide sequence: TGTGCCAGCAGTCTGCGACATGCTGGAAACACCATATATTTT. Protein: CASSLRHAGNTIYF.

The chain combines TRBV20-1 with TRBJ2-2, with a possible D match to TRBD2 (6 bases). The CDR3 totals 13 residues. Trimming removed 4 bases from V and 8 bases from J, with 14 bases in between. Germline CDR1 reads DFQATT; CDR2 reads SNEGSKA (reference sequence). The CDR3 is CSAKTRFSGELFF. The DNA for the CDR3 is TGCAGTGCTAAGACTAGATTTTCTGGGGAGCTGTTTTTT.

The table lists this clonotype with many counts. V and J are TRBV6-1 and TRBJ2-2, with D maybe TRBD2 (6 bases). The CDR3 consists of 18 residues. V lost 5 bases and J 7 bases, leaving 26 bases between the germline ends. Germline assignment: CDR1 MNHNS and CDR2 SASEGT. CDR3 sequence: CASSPPIGGLEEFGELFF. The CDR3 region has the DNA TGTGCCAGCAGTCCCCCTATTGGGGGGTTAGAAGAGTTCGGGGAGCTGTTTTTT.

V usage is TRBV6-1 and J usage is TRBJ2-3, with D tentatively TRBD2 (5 bases). V was cut by 5 bases and J by 2 bases, with 14 bases left in between. Germline CDR1 is MNHNS and CDR2 is SASEGT. The CDR3 is 15 residues long. CDR3 region: CASSPSFSHTDTQYF. DNA for the CDR3: TGTGCCAGCAGTCCTAGCTTCTCCCACACAGATACGCAGTATTTT.